This entry lists 24 T cell receptor beta chains sequenced from one sample in a study of T cells after yellow fever vaccination. TCRdb re-called the 5' RACE reads with MiXCR, one entry per CDR3 protein. The table shows 100,000 to 150,000 distinct CDR3 sequences, with approximately 7.1% occurring only once. This material consisted of CD4+ T cells sorted from PBMCs, taken around 45 days after the first yellow fever vaccination. These receptors originate from a man aged 18 to 30 who received the YFV17D yellow fever vaccine.

This clonotype has at least ten counts. V usage is TRBV7-2 and J usage is TRBJ2-3; perhaps TRBD2 as D (7 bases). Trimming removed 8 bases from V and 11 bases from J, with 17 bases in between. The germline gives CDR1 SGHTA, CDR2 FQGNSA. The CDR3 totals 12 residues. The CDR3 reads CASDPGGPRQYF. In nucleotides, the CDR3 is TGTGCCAGCGACCCGGGGGGCCCCCGGCAGTATTTT.

Many counts were recorded for this clonotype. V usage is TRBV27 and J usage is TRBJ2-3; 10 nucleotides align to TRBD2. Germline CDR1 reads MNHEY; CDR2 reads SMNVEV (reference sequence). The V segment lost 5 bases and the J segment 4 bases; nucleotides outside the gene matches: 12. The CDR3 is made up of 17 amino acids. The CDR3 here is CASSTGSGGARADTQYF. The CDR3, as DNA: TGTGCCAGCAGTACCGGGAGCGGGGGGGCCAGGGCAGATACGCAGTATTTT.

To note about this clonotype: A much larger clone lies one base from this, so it may be a read error. The chain recombines TRBV5-1 with TRBJ2-3; weak D call: TRBD1 (5 bases). The CDR3 contains 13 residues. Germline V gives CDR1 SGHRS, CDR2 YFSETQ. CDR3 DNA: TGCGCCAGCCCCGTCAGGGTCACATATACGCAGTATTTT. It codes for CASPVRVTYTQYF.

This clonotype has a handful of counts. The J gene is TRBJ2-5, the V gene TRBV3-1; D remains unclear. The V end lost 2 bases, the J end lost 0 bases, and 10 bases lay between the germline ends. This CDR3 has 15 amino acids. Germline V gives CDR1 LGHDT, CDR2 YNNKEL (reference sequence). In DNA form, the CDR3 reads TGTGCCAGCAGCCAACGCGGCAGTGACCAAGAGACCCAGTACTTC. Translated: CASSQRGSDQETQYF.

V is TRBV5-1 and J is TRBJ1-4; 9 bases align to TRBD1. The CDR3 sequence is 15 residues long. The germline V gene has CDR1 SGHRS and CDR2 YFSETQ. J gave up 7 bases and V 0 bases, and 4 bases lay outside the gene matches. CDR3 nucleotides: TGCGCCAGCAGCTTGGCCTCGACAGGGGGTGAAAAACTGTTTTTT. It codes for CASSLASTGGEKLFF.

This clonotype came up many times. This chain connects TRBV5-1 to TRBJ2-5, with 7 bases matching TRBD2. The CDR3 has 16 amino acids. Germline CDR1 is SGHRS and CDR2 is YFSETQ. Germline trimming cut 3 bases from V and 1 base from J; bases unmatched to any gene: 9. DNA of the CDR3: TGCGCCAGCAGCTGGGGAGCGGGGATGATCCAAGAGACCCAGTACTTC. This translates into CASSWGAGMIQETQYF.

This clonotype came up a few times. CDR3 in amino acids: CASSQRISGGAVDTQYF. The CDR3 DNA follows: TGTGCCAGCTCCCAACGCATAAGCGGGGGGGCCGTAGATACGCAGTATTTT. J is TRBJ2-3 and V is TRBV3-1, with 10 positions matching TRBD2. This CDR3 has 17 residues. CDR1 is LGHDT and CDR2 is YNNKEL in the germline V gene (reference sequence). The J segment lost 5 bases and the V segment lost 8 bases, leaving 16 bases of the junction unmatched.

This chain uses TRBV19 with TRBJ1-2, with 7 nucleotides matching TRBD1. Per the germline V gene, CDR1 is LNHDA and CDR2 is SQIVND (reference sequence). After removal of 8 bases from V and 4 bases from J, the junction contained 4 bases not matched to a gene. The CDR3 consists of 12 residues. The CDR3 coding sequence is TGTGCCAGTGAGGGACAGATCTATGGCTACACCTTC. Translated, it gives CASEGQIYGYTF.

This clonotype was observed many times. The chain links TRBV12-3 or TRBV12-4 to TRBJ1-5, with unresolved D. CDR3 length: 14 amino acids. V was pared by 6 bases and J by 1 base, with 10 bases between. CDR3 protein: CASSPGLSNQPQHF. DNA of the CDR3: TGTGCCAGCAGCCCCGGTTTGAGCAATCAGCCCCAGCATTTT.

This clonotype was counted between two and nine times. The rearrangement uses TRBV30 and TRBJ2-5; D unresolved. Per the germline V gene, CDR1 is GTSNPN and CDR2 is SVGIG (reference sequence). CDR3 length: 12 amino acids. Between the trimmed V and J ends, which lost 2 bases and 2 bases, there was a span of 6 bases. The CDR3 DNA follows: TGTGCCTGGAGTATCGGTCAAGAGACCCAGTACTTC. Translation: CAWSIGQETQYF.

This clonotype was counted many times. This chain links TRBV14 with TRBJ1-4; TRBD1 is a possible D gene (5 bases). V was cut by 0 bases and J by 11 bases, with 16 bases left in between. This CDR3 has 15 amino acids. CDR1 is SGHDN, CDR2 FVKESK, per germline. The DNA of the CDR3 is TGTGCCAGCAGCCAAGATAGGCGGGGCCCTCGGAAACTGTTTTTT. Its protein product is CASSQDRRGPRKLFF.

This clonotype was counted at least ten times. The chain has TRBV5-1 and TRBJ1-4; 8 nucleotides align to TRBD1. The CDR3 is 15 residues long. The V gene's germline CDR1 is SGHRS and CDR2 YFSETQ. Losses at the gene ends were 4 bases for V and 0 bases for J; bases not matched to a gene: 2. CDR3 sequence reads: CASSPGQATNEKLFF. The DNA for the CDR3 is TGCGCCAGCAGCCCGGGACAGGCAACTAATGAAAAACTGTTTTTT.

This clonotype was seen ten or more times. V gene TRBV20-1 combines with J gene TRBJ1-2; 9 bases line up with TRBD1. Germline CDR1 is DFQATT and CDR2 is SNEGSKA (reference sequence). V dropped 1 base and J dropped 5; count of bases not matched to a gene: 8. The CDR3 length is 15 residues. The DNA of the CDR3 is TGCAGTGCTAGAGGGGTTGACAGGGGGGTATATGGCTACACCTTC. Translating it yields CSARGVDRGVYGYTF.

CDR3 loop: CASSTTSGGATDTQYF. The CDR3 DNA follows: TGCGCCAGCAGCACCACTAGCGGGGGGGCCACAGATACGCAGTATTTT. The genes are TRBV5-1 and TRBJ2-3; TRBD2 matches at 13 bases. Trimming at V came to 4 bases and at J to 2 bases, leaving 4 bases not matched to a gene. The germline gives CDR1 SGHRS, CDR2 YFSETQ. CDR3 length: 16 residues.

This clonotype was observed many times. The CDR3 sequence is CASSPTTDQPQHF. In nucleotides, the CDR3 is TGCGCCAGCAGCCCAACGACAGACCAGCCCCAGCATTTT. V is TRBV5-1 and J is TRBJ1-5; D might be TRBD1 (5 bases). Germline V CDR1 and CDR2: SGHRS, YFSETQ. The CDR3 has 13 residues. Trimming cost V 4 bases and J 7 bases, with 12 bases left between them.

This clonotype was seen repeatedly, ten times or more. The chain joins TRBV29-1 to TRBJ1-1; D unclear. The CDR3 consists of 12 residues. CDR1 and CDR2 (germline): SQVTM, ANQGSEA. Trimming removed 4 bases from V and 1 base from J, with 7 bases in between. This chain's CDR3 is CSVGPGNTEAFF. CDR3 DNA: TGCAGCGTTGGCCCGGGGAACACTGAAGCTTTCTTT.

To note about this clonotype: A single base separates this from a much larger clone, so it may be a read error. The rearrangement joins TRBV6-4 to TRBJ2-7; D possibly corresponds to TRBD1 (6 bases). The germline CDR1 and CDR2 sequences are MRHNA and SNTAGT. V lost 5 bases, J lost 4 bases, and 18 bases lay in between. The CDR3 is 15 amino acids. In DNA, the CDR3 is TGTGCCAGCAGTATCGGGCCAGGGGATCGGTACGAGCAGTACTTC. Translating gives CASSIGPGDRYEQYF.

The chain has TRBV7-2 and TRBJ2-2, with D tentatively TRBD2 (6 bases). With 6 bases removed from V and 5 bases from J, the gap between germline ends came to 16 bases. The CDR3 contains 15 residues. Looked up from germline, CDR1 is SGHTA and CDR2 is FQGNSA. The CDR3 region has the DNA TGTGCCAGCAGGGCCGCCGGGGGAGGAACCGGGGAGCTGTTTTTT. This codes for CASRAAGGGTGELFF. The variable domain in full, with the rest retrieved from reference TRBV7-2 and TRBJ2-2, is GAGVSQSPSNKVTEKGKDVELRCDPISGHTALYWYRQSLGQGLEFLIYFQGNSAPDKSGLPSDRFSAERTGGSVSTLTIQRTQQEDSAVYLCASRAAGGGTGELFFGEGSRLTVL.

This clonotype has at least ten counts. The rearrangement uses TRBV6-5 and TRBJ1-5; TRBD1 matches 8 bases. The CDR3 runs 16 residues. From germline, CDR1 is MNHEY and CDR2 SVGAGI. J lost 3 bases, V lost 4 bases, and 8 bases had no gene match. CDR3 residues: CASSSPLGQVNQPQHF. CDR3 nucleotide sequence: TGTGCCAGCAGTTCACCCTTGGGACAGGTCAATCAGCCCCAGCATTTT.

This clonotype was detected ten times or more. The rearrangement uses TRBV29-1 and TRBJ2-7; D is possibly TRBD1 or TRBD2 (6 bases each). Trimming stripped 4 bases from V and 0 bases from J, with 13 bases between. CDR3 length: 14 amino acids. Germline CDR1 SQVTM, CDR2 ANQGSEA. The CDR3 region has the DNA TGCAGCGTTGGGGGCGAGGGGGGCTCCTACGAGCAGTACTTC. Translated: CSVGGEGGSYEQYF.

This clonotype was seen a few times. This chain links TRBV19 with TRBJ1-5; D remains ambiguous. CDR1 and CDR2 from the germline V gene are LNHDA and SQIVND (reference sequence). Trimming left V 3 bases short and J 1 base short, with 16 bases between. There are 17 residues in the CDR3. The CDR3 region has the DNA TGTGCCAGTAGTATCCTATCGTCGATAGGGAGCAATCAGCCCCAGCATTTT. Encoded protein: CASSILSSIGSNQPQHF.

Ten or more counts support this clonotype. The rearrangement uses TRBV24-1 and TRBJ1-5, with D uncertain. The ends were cut back, 5 bases at V and 0 bases at J, with 7 bases in the middle. This CDR3 region has 14 residues. Germline V lookup: CDR1 KGHDR, CDR2 SFDVKD. The CDR3 spells CATSAVYSNQPQHF. CDR3 DNA: TGTGCCACCAGTGCCGTTTATAGCAATCAGCCCCAGCATTTT.

This clonotype occurred many times. V is TRBV12-3 or TRBV12-4 and J is TRBJ1-1, with D possibly being TRBD1 (5 bases). Trimming took 3 bases from V and 7 from J, leaving 9 bases between them. The CDR3 covers 12 residues. CDR3 sequence (DNA): TGTGCCAGCAGTTTTGGGGGTGATGAAGCTTTCTTT. Encoded protein: CASSFGGDEAFF.

This clonotype was recorded a few times. The rearrangement joins TRBV28 to TRBJ1-1, with D perhaps TRBD1 (6 bases). From germline, CDR1 is MDHEN and CDR2 SYDVKM. V lost 6 bases and J 1 base, leaving 12 bases between the germline ends. This CDR3 has 14 amino acids. The CDR3 reads CASRTGGTNTEAFF. The CDR3 region has the DNA TGTGCCAGCAGGACGGGGGGCACGAACACTGAAGCTTTCTTT. Combining the CDR3 with reference TRBV28 and TRBJ1-1 gives the whole variable domain DVKVTQSSRYLVKRTGEKVFLECVQDMDHENMFWYRQDPGLGLRLIYFSYDVKMKEKGDIPEGYSVSREKKERFSLILESASTNQTSMYLCASRTGGTNTEAFFGQGTRLTVV.